This T cell receptor (beta chain) is drawn from a study of T cell changes during pregnancy in multiple sclerosis. Sequencing used immunoSEQ multiplex PCR; TCRdb keeps in-frame clones, though not all of them. Counted here are tens of thousands of clones, around 92% occurring once; the ten biggest clones make up 2% to 2.5%. The receptor was isolated from a female donor with multiple sclerosis, enrolled in a pregnancy study. The sample was peripheral blood, taken after pregnancy.

CDR3 residues: CASMLAGDYEQFF. The CDR3 nucleotides are TGTGCCAGCATGCTAGCGGGAGATTATGAGCAGTTCTTC. This chain links TRBV2 with TRBJ2-1; 10 bases are a match to TRBD2. CDR1 is SNHLY, CDR2 FYNNEI, per germline. The CDR3 runs 13 residues. The V gene end was trimmed by 7 bases and the J gene end by 8 bases; junction bases not matched to a gene: 5.